These 32 T cell receptor beta chains came from one sample sequenced in a study of shared clonotypes between healthy human individuals. TCRdb's table, derived via immunoSEQ multiplex PCR, lists solely in-frame clones and lacks some. This repertoire shows some 690,000 clones, 90% found once; its top ten account for 34%. Material for sequencing was memory CD8+ T cells from PBMCs. Subset denoted: CD45RO+ cells pooled with CCR7-negative TemRA cells. Receptors originate from a man between 18 and 35 years old in good health. Some clones in this sample may be carry-over from other donors' samples.

The gene calls are TRBV4-3 and TRBJ2-1, with 10 bases identical to TRBD2. V lost 0 bases, J lost 4 bases, and 6 bases stayed unmatched. Per the germline V gene, CDR1 is LGHNA and CDR2 is YSLEER. This CDR3 has 17 residues. The CDR3 reads CASSQDLQAGGYNEQFF. Written as DNA, the CDR3 is TGCGCCAGCAGCCAAGATCTTCAAGCGGGAGGGTACAATGAGCAGTTCTTC.

V and J are TRBV5-5 and TRBJ1-3; D is unresolved. Germline CDR1 and CDR2: SGHKS and YYEKEE (reference sequence). This CDR3 is 16 amino acids long. V lost 0 bases and J 4 bases, leaving 14 bases between the germline ends. The CDR3 sequence is CASSLEIGVGGNTIYF. DNA for the CDR3: TGTGCCAGCAGCTTGGAGATTGGGGTGGGAGGAAACACCATATATTTT.

CDR3 protein: CASSLRGVMNEQFF. Here the CDR3 DNA reads TGTGCCAGCAGTTTAAGGGGAGTAATGAATGAGCAGTTCTTC. The genes are TRBV27 and TRBJ2-1; D may be TRBD1 or TRBD2 (5 bases each). Germline-derived CDR1 and CDR2 are MNHEY and SMNVEV (reference sequence). V dropped 2 bases and J dropped 7 bases, with 12 bases sitting between them. The CDR3 runs to 14 residues.

The CDR3, as DNA: TGTGCCAGTAGTCTTGACGGGACTGGAGGTCAGCCCCAGCATTTT. Protein product: CASSLDGTGGQPQHF. The chain recombines TRBV19 with TRBJ1-5; the D gene is possibly TRBD1 (5 bases). Germline loops: CDR1 LNHDA, CDR2 SQIVND (reference sequence). The CDR3 consists of 15 residues. V gave up 5 bases and J gave up 6 bases, with 17 bases separating them.

V gene TRBV7-2 combines with J gene TRBJ2-7, with TRBD2 matching 9 bases. The ends lost 2 bases at V and 3 bases at J; junction bases unmatched: 8. Germline values: CDR1 SGHTA, CDR2 FQGNSA. The CDR3 runs 16 residues. CDR3 amino acids: CASSLFFAGGHYEQYF. The CDR3 nucleotides are TGTGCCAGCAGCTTATTTTTCGCGGGAGGGCACTACGAGCAGTACTTC.

The chain has TRBV21-1 and TRBJ2-5; the D call TRBD2 from the table was never checked on the DNA. TRBV21-1 is labeled a pseudogene. The CDR3 is made up of 14 amino acids. The CDR3 DNA follows: TGTGCCAGCAGCAAGTTGTACGGCCAAGAGACCCAGTACTTC. Encoded protein: CASSKLYGQETQYF.

V usage is TRBV9 and J usage is TRBJ2-7; TRBD1 matches 7 bases. Germline V gene lookup returns CDR1 SGDLS and CDR2 YYNGEE. The CDR3 is 14 residues long. With 4 bases clipped from V and 2 bases from J, the junction kept 6 bases outside the gene matches. DNA of the CDR3: TGTGCCAGCAGCACACGGGACAGCCCCTACGAGCAGTACTTC. It specifies CASSTRDSPYEQYF.

The chain employs TRBV6-1 and TRBJ2-1; 9 nucleotides match TRBD1. The trim removed 11 bases at V and 1 base at J, leaving 6 bases unmatched. Germline V lookup: CDR1 MNHNS, CDR2 SASEGT. The CDR3 has 14 residues. The CDR3, as DNA: TGTGCCGGTCCGGGACAGGGTTCCTACAATGAGCAGTTCTTC. This codes for CAGPGQGSYNEQFF.

The rearrangement joins TRBV5-8 to TRBJ2-1; 8 positions match TRBD1. Germline assignment: CDR1 SGHTS and CDR2 YDEGEE. Trimming at V came to 1 base and at J to 2 bases, leaving 11 bases not matched to a gene. This CDR3 region has 18 residues. DNA of the CDR3: TGTGCCAGCAGCTTGCACCCCTCCGTGGACAGGGCCTACAATGAGCAGTTCTTC. This gives the protein CASSLHPSVDRAYNEQFF.

This clone has more than one count but fewer than ten. The chain combines TRBV7-3 with TRBJ2-2; 7 positions agree with TRBD2. This CDR3 is built from 13 residues. CDR1 SGHTA and CDR2 FQGTGA come from the germline V gene. J gave up 5 bases and V 4 bases, and 1 base lay outside the gene matches. The chain's CDR3 is CASSWGGTGELFF. As DNA, the CDR3 is TGTGCCAGCAGCTGGGGAGGGACCGGGGAGCTGTTTTTT.

The chain combines TRBV4-1 with TRBJ2-1; 10 nucleotides align to TRBD2. Trimming cost V 0 bases and J 2 bases; bases outside gene matches: 7. Germline-derived CDR1 and CDR2 are MGHRA and YSYEKL. The CDR3 is 18 residues long. The CDR3 DNA is TGCGCCAGCAGCCAAGATCGTCTAGCGGGAGTAGCCTACAATGAGCAGTTCTTC. The encoded protein is CASSQDRLAGVAYNEQFF.

This chain connects TRBV14 to TRBJ2-7; D might be TRBD2 (6 bases). Per germline, CDR1 SGHDN and CDR2 FVKESK. The CDR3 sequence is 15 residues long. Trimming removed 6 bases from V and 1 base from J, with 16 bases in between. CDR3 DNA: TGTGCCAGCAGTGTGGGGGGATACTCATCCTACGAGCAGTACTTC. Its translation is CASSVGGYSSYEQYF.

V gene TRBV5-5 combines with J gene TRBJ2-7; D is unclear. The germline V and J ends were trimmed by 2 bases and 6 bases, with 12 bases remaining between them. This CDR3 region has 13 residues. Per the germline V gene, CDR1 is SGHKS and CDR2 is YYEKEE (reference sequence). The CDR3 loop is CASSFVNSLEQYF. The CDR3 DNA reads TGTGCCAGCAGCTTCGTCAACAGCCTCGAGCAGTACTTC.

This clone has just one count. The chain uses TRBV6-5 and TRBJ2-1, with D tentatively TRBD1 (5 bases). Germline V lookup: CDR1 MNHEY, CDR2 SVGAGI. Trimming removed 7 bases at V and 6 bases at J, with 10 bases between. CDR3 size: 12 residues. The CDR3 spells CASTGRVNEQFF. Here the CDR3 DNA reads TGTGCCAGCACAGGCAGGGTCAATGAGCAGTTCTTC.

The gene calls are TRBV7-9 and TRBJ1-1; the match to TRBD1 covers 7 bases. Germline loops: CDR1 SEHNR, CDR2 FQNEAQ (reference sequence). After removal of 1 base from V and 7 bases from J, the junction contained 15 bases not matched to a gene. CDR3 length: 17 amino acids. The CDR3 here is CASSLGEWGQGGSEAFF. The CDR3 DNA is TGTGCCAGCAGCTTAGGAGAATGGGGTCAGGGGGGAAGTGAAGCTTTCTTT.

This chain connects TRBV11-1 to TRBJ2-3; D call uncertain. This CDR3 spans 13 amino acids. Germline V gene sequence: CDR1 SGHAT, CDR2 FQDESV (reference sequence). Trimming stripped 3 bases from V and 0 bases from J, with 4 bases between. CDR3: CASSLTSTDTQYF. For the CDR3, the DNA is TGTGCCAGCAGCTTGACTAGCACAGATACGCAGTATTTT.

The chain is built from TRBV5-1 and TRBJ2-2; D is perhaps TRBD2 (6 bases). The V gene lost 4 bases and the J gene lost 2 bases, with 18 bases spanning the gap. Germline V gene lookup returns CDR1 SGHRS and CDR2 YFSETQ. This CDR3 contains 17 residues. CDR3 bases: TGCGCCAGCAGCCCCCGGAAGGCGGGACGAAACACCGGGGAGCTGTTTTTT. It specifies CASSPRKAGRNTGELFF. Together with reference TRBV5-1 and TRBJ2-2, the CDR3 gives the full variable domain: KAGVTQTPRYLIKTRGQQVTLSCSPISGHRSVSWYQQTPGQGLQFLFEYFSETQRNKGNFPGRFSGRQFSNSRSEMNVSTLELGDSALYLCASSPRKAGRNTGELFFGEGSRLTVL.

The rearrangement uses TRBV9 and TRBJ2-5; D is unclear. V gave up 2 bases and J gave up 2 bases, with 7 bases separating them. This CDR3 has 13 amino acids. CDR1 SGDLS and CDR2 YYNGEE come from the germline V gene. CDR3 in DNA: TGTGCCAGCAGCGTCGACGGACAAGAGACCCAGTACTTC. Translation gives CASSVDGQETQYF.

V gene TRBV6-5 combines with J gene TRBJ2-1; no definite D call. Germline CDR1 is MNHEY and CDR2 is SVGAGI. The CDR3 contains 13 residues. With 0 bases removed from V and 8 bases from J, the gap between germline ends came to 8 bases. CDR3 nucleotide sequence: TGTGCCAGCAGTTACTCCCCCAACTATGAGCAGTTCTTC. This gives the protein CASSYSPNYEQFF.

This chain joins TRBV28 and TRBJ1-5, with 9 bases matching TRBD1. CDR1 is MDHEN, CDR2 SYDVKM, per germline. The CDR3 consists of 14 residues. J gave up 6 bases and V 3 bases, and 3 bases lay outside the gene matches. CDR3 in amino acids: CASSLTGGSQPQHF. DNA for the CDR3: TGTGCCAGCAGTTTGACAGGGGGGAGTCAGCCCCAGCATTTT.

This chain connects TRBV7-8 to TRBJ2-5; D unresolved. Trimming took off 4 bases at V and 3 bases at J, with 15 bases between the two ends. This CDR3 spans 15 amino acids. CDR1 and CDR2 from the germline V gene are SGHVS and FQNEAQ. In nucleotides, the CDR3 is TGTGCCAGCAGCTGGGGTATCCGGGCAGAAGAGACCCAGTACTTC. Protein sequence: CASSWGIRAEETQYF.

The chain employs TRBV6-5 and TRBJ1-1, with D maybe TRBD1 (5 bases). From germline, CDR1 is MNHEY and CDR2 SVGAGI. This CDR3 spans 14 amino acids. The V end was cut by 1 base, the J end by 8 bases, with 14 bases between. CDR3: CASSYWGVPTEAFF. In DNA, the CDR3 is TGTGCCAGCAGTTACTGGGGGGTCCCGACGGAAGCTTTCTTT.

This sequence joins TRBV15 and TRBJ1-1; TRBD1 matches 7 bases. V trimming: 4 bases; J trimming: 6 bases; junction bases outside the gene matches: 8. This CDR3 contains 14 residues. Germline loops: CDR1 LNHNV, CDR2 YYDKDF (reference sequence). The CDR3 spells CATSIKTGTSEAFF. CDR3 DNA sequence: TGTGCCACCAGCATCAAGACAGGGACGTCTGAAGCTTTCTTT.

The rearrangement joins TRBV7-9 to TRBJ2-5; the match to TRBD2 covers 7 bases. Germline-derived CDR1 and CDR2 are SEHNR and FQNEAQ (reference sequence). The CDR3 has 11 amino acids. The trim removed 8 bases at V and 5 bases at J, leaving 2 bases unmatched. The CDR3 is CASRLAETQYF. The CDR3 region has the DNA TGTGCCAGCCGACTAGCCGAGACCCAGTACTTC.

The CDR3 nucleotides read TGTGCCAGTAGTATAGGGCAGCTGCCATCACGGAACACTGAAGCTTTCTTT. Its translation: CASSIGQLPSRNTEAFF. V is TRBV19 and J is TRBJ1-1; no clear D. The CDR3 totals 17 residues. Deletions cut 1 base from V and 1 base from J, with 16 bases between. Germline CDR1 and CDR2: LNHDA and SQIVND (reference sequence).

To note about this clone: Other DNA sequences in this sample translate to the same CDR3. This chain connects TRBV7-9 to TRBJ2-7, with a tentative D call TRBD2 (5 bases). CDR3 length: 14 residues. Between the trimmed V and J ends, which lost 5 bases and 1 base, there was a span of 12 bases. CDR1 SEHNR and CDR2 FQNEAQ come from the germline V gene (reference sequence). CDR3 in amino acids: CASSLTRGSYEQYF. DNA for the CDR3: TGTGCCAGCAGCCTGACCCGAGGGTCCTACGAGCAGTACTTC.

The chain combines TRBV4-1 with TRBJ2-6, with D possibly called TRBD1 or TRBD2 (5 bases each). Germline V gene sequence: CDR1 MGHRA, CDR2 YSYEKL. Trimming shortened V by 1 base and J by 4 bases, and 17 bases separated the two germline ends. This CDR3 comprises 18 residues. CDR3 coding DNA: TGCGCCAGCAGCCAAGGTCGGGGCGGAGCCACCGGGGCCAACGTCCTGACTTTC. Amino acid sequence: CASSQGRGGATGANVLTF.

This clone was recorded once. V usage is TRBV7-2 and J usage is TRBJ2-7; 11 bases are a match to TRBD2. V lost 1 base, J lost 7 bases, and 15 bases stayed unmatched. This CDR3 has 18 residues. Germline CDR1 and CDR2: SGHTA and FQGNSA. CDR3 residues: CASSLDGRLVAGGGEQYF. DNA of the CDR3: TGTGCCAGCAGCTTAGACGGGCGGTTAGTAGCGGGAGGGGGTGAGCAGTACTTC.

In this sample, this clone turned up once. The chain is built from TRBV28 and TRBJ1-5; D perhaps matches TRBD1 (6 bases). Trimming pared 6 bases from V and 8 bases from J, leaving 14 bases between. The germline V gene encodes CDR1 MDHEN and CDR2 SYDVKM. This CDR3 spans 13 amino acids. The CDR3, as DNA: TGTGCCAGCAGGGTACAGGGTCTAGAGCCCCAGCATTTT. Amino acid sequence: CASRVQGLEPQHF.

The chain combines TRBV7-6 with TRBJ1-1, with D perhaps matching TRBD1 (6 bases). Germline-derived CDR1 and CDR2 are SGHVS and FNYEAQ. This CDR3 region has 16 residues. V was trimmed by 5 bases and J by 5 bases, leaving 21 bases between them. The CDR3 bases are TGTGCCAGCAGCAAGAGTCACAGGGAGTCAGGGACTGAAGCTTTCTTT. Encoded protein: CASSKSHRESGTEAFF.

In regard to this clone: In the same sample, other DNA sequences code for this CDR3. The rearrangement uses TRBV9 and TRBJ2-3; unclear D gene. Germline values: CDR1 SGDLS, CDR2 YYNGEE. Trimming took 0 bases from V and 1 from J, leaving 3 bases between them. This CDR3 is built from 13 residues. The DNA of the CDR3 is TGTGCCAGCAGCGTAGGAGGCACAGATACGCAGTATTTT. It encodes CASSVGGTDTQYF.

In its sample, this clone was seen once. The chain recombines TRBV5-1 with TRBJ2-7; tentatively, D is TRBD2 (6 bases). The CDR3 consists of 17 residues. CDR1 is SGHRS and CDR2 is YFSETQ in the germline V gene. The V end was cut by 1 base, the J end by 6 bases, with 23 bases between. The CDR3 spells CASSLFGLAANRLEQYF. DNA for the CDR3: TGCGCCAGCAGCTTGTTTGGGTTAGCGGCCAACCGGCTCGAGCAGTACTTC.